These T cell receptor beta chains were read from a single sample in a study of vaccination and CD4 T cells after COVID-19. In TCRdb, the PCR reads were re-called with MiXCR into one record per CDR3 protein. The repertoire includes about 15,000 distinct CDR3 sequences, 43% of them detected once, and around 8.1% sits in the top ten. The antigens of these receptors remain unknown. Sequenced: CD4+ T cells from blood, cultured in vitro. These receptors all stem from a human donor who had recovered from COVID-19. Both conserved end residues are trimmed from each CDR3. Fields, in order: V gene, CDR3 length, CDR3 protein.

TRBV5-1	13	ASSSMIAGATEAF
TRBV7-3	11	ASSTRAGETQY
TRBV20-1	12	SALRGVGTGELF
TRBV6-1	11	ASSVRGNTEAF
TRBV18	11	ASSLQGNQPQH
TRBV2	8	ASRVYEQY
TRBV5-5	13	ASSGDLGLTYGYT
TRBV20-1	11	SARGSRTGELF
TRBV28	13	ASSSTMGGGETQY
TRBV20-1	10	SALLSGIEAF
TRBV7-6	14	ASSQRGTGGRETQY
TRBV5-1	10	ASSLDAYGYT
TRBV28	11	ASSSSTHATGG
TRBV6-4	15	ASRVQGALVLNSPLH
TRBV7-8	17	ASSSPRVQAMRGTSEAF
TRBV24-1	11	ATSASRNTEAF